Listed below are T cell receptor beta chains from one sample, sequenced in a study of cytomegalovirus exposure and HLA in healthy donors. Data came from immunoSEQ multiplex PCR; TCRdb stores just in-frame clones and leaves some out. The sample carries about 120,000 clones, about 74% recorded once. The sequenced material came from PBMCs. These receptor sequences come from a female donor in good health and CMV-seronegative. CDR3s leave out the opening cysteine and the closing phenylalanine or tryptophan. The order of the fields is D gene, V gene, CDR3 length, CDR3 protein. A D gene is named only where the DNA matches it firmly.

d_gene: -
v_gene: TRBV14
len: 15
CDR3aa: ASSQEFAGWLYNEQF

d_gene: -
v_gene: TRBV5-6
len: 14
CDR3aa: ASSLGVAGGTYEQY

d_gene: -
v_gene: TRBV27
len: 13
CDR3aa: ASSLSPDLVNTIY

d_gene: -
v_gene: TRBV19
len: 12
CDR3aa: ASSIRERNTEAF

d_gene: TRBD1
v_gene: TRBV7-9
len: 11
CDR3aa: ASSSTGQGAQY

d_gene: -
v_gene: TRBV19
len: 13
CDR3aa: ASSIVQGSTYGYT

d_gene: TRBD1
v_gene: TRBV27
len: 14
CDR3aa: ASSWGDRGGNTEAF

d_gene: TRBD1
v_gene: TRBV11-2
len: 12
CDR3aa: ASSLGGQGFEQY

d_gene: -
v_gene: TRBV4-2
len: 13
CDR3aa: ASSQDRASNQPQH

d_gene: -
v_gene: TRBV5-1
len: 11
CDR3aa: ASSGTSQETQY

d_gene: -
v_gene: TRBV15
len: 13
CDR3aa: ATSRDPGSTDTQY

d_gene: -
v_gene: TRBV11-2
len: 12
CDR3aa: ASSLGTGFYEQY

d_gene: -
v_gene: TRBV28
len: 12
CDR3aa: ASSLDLAEETQY

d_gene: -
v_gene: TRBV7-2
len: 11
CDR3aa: ASSSPFLDTQY

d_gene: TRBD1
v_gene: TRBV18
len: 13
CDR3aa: ASSPKGGFNTEAF

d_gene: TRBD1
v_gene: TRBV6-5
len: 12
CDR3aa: ASSRTGRTDTQY

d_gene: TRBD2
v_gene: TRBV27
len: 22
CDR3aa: ASSLSVRWRGTSGGGFAQETQY

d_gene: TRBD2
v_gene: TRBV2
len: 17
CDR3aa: ASKGGLNLGSGESYEQY

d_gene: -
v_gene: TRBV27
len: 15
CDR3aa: ASSLSSRGTLRYGYT

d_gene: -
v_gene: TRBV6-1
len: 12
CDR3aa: ASKIGRGNQPQH

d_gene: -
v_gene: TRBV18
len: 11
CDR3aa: ASSPSRANGYT

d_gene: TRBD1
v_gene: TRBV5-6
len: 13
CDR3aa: ASSLGQGRLYGYT

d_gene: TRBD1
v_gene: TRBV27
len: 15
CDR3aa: ASSDLDRDRGGYEQY

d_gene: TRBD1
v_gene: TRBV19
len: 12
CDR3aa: ASSRQGANTEAF

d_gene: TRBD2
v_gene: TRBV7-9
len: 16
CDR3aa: ASSRTTSGGAGTGELF